Listed below are T cell receptor beta chains from one sample, sequenced in a study of T cell responses to AZD1222 COVID-19 vaccine. Clones were sequenced by immunoSEQ multiplex PCR, and TCRdb holds only the in-frame ones, with some missing. The sample lists fewer than 200,000 clones, roughly nine tenths occurring once. Material: peripheral blood, obtained on day 0 of AZD1222 vaccination. Receptors were obtained from an adult in good health. The CDR3 runs from the conserved cysteine through the conserved F or W. Each record gives: D gene, J gene, V gene, clone size, CDR3 protein, CDR3 DNA. The D gene is left open where the match is weak. Rows give clone size only sometimes, using once, few, many, or a class for an expanded clone.

d_call: -
j_call: TRBJ1-3
v_call: TRBV5-1
clone_size: -
cdr3_aa: CASSPPSSGNTIYF
cdr3_nt: TGCGCCAGCAGCCCCCCGTCCTCTGGAAACACCATATATTTT

d_call: TRBD1
j_call: TRBJ1-2
v_call: TRBV4-3
clone_size: -
cdr3_aa: CASSQGQGTNYGYTF
cdr3_nt: TGCGCCAGCAGCCAAGGACAGGGGACTAACTATGGCTACACCTTC

d_call: -
j_call: TRBJ1-5
v_call: TRBV7-3
clone_size: -
cdr3_aa: CASSLGPGNQPQHF
cdr3_nt: TGTGCCAGCAGCTTGGGACCGGGCAATCAGCCCCAGCATTTT

d_call: -
j_call: TRBJ2-1
v_call: TRBV3-1/TRBV3-2
clone_size: -
cdr3_aa: CASSQGLALTEQFF
cdr3_nt: TGTGCCAGCAGCCAAGGGCTAGCATTGACTGAGCAGTTCTTC

d_call: -
j_call: TRBJ1-6
v_call: TRBV28
clone_size: -
cdr3_aa: CASSKGQSNSPLHF
cdr3_nt: TGTGCCAGCAGTAAAGGACAGAGTAATTCACCCCTCCACTTT

d_call: TRBD1
j_call: TRBJ2-2
v_call: TRBV5-4
clone_size: -
cdr3_aa: CASSPGQRNTGELFF
cdr3_nt: TGTGCCAGCAGCCCGGGACAGCGGAACACCGGGGAGCTGTTTTTT

d_call: -
j_call: TRBJ1-2
v_call: TRBV4-1
clone_size: -
cdr3_aa: CASSQDRGTPEGYGYTF
cdr3_nt: TGCGCCAGCAGCCAAGATAGGGGGACCCCCGAGGGCTATGGCTACACCTTC

d_call: -
j_call: TRBJ1-2
v_call: TRBV2
clone_size: -
cdr3_aa: CASSGQDYGYTF
cdr3_nt: TGTGCCAGCAGTGGACAGGACTATGGCTACACCTTC

d_call: TRBD1
j_call: TRBJ1-5
v_call: TRBV28
clone_size: -
cdr3_aa: CASSFTGQGLNQPQHF
cdr3_nt: TGTGCCAGCAGTTTTACGGGACAGGGGTTAAATCAGCCCCAGCATTTT

d_call: -
j_call: TRBJ2-2
v_call: TRBV10-3
clone_size: -
cdr3_aa: CAISEFSTPRRLIAGELFF
cdr3_nt: TGTGCCATCAGTGAGTTTTCGACACCGAGGCGGTTGATCGCCGGGGAGCTGTTTTTT

d_call: -
j_call: TRBJ2-7
v_call: TRBV9
clone_size: -
cdr3_aa: CASSPRDGSYEQYF
cdr3_nt: TGTGCCAGCAGCCCCCGGGACGGTTCCTACGAGCAGTACTTC

d_call: -
j_call: TRBJ1-2
v_call: TRBV7-2
clone_size: -
cdr3_aa: CASSAGDRIYGYTF
cdr3_nt: TGTGCCAGCAGCGCGGGGGATCGGATCTATGGCTACACCTTC

d_call: -
j_call: TRBJ2-7
v_call: TRBV4-1
clone_size: -
cdr3_aa: CASSQFEQGREEQYF
cdr3_nt: TGCGCCAGCAGCCAATTTGAGCAGGGGCGGGAAGAGCAGTACTTC

d_call: -
j_call: TRBJ1-1
v_call: TRBV6-2/TRBV6-3
clone_size: few
cdr3_aa: CASSSGTLNTEAFF
cdr3_nt: TGTGCCAGCAGTTCCGGGACACTAAACACTGAAGCTTTCTTT

d_call: -
j_call: TRBJ1-3
v_call: TRBV15
clone_size: -
cdr3_aa: CATSRNGNTIYF
cdr3_nt: TGTGCCACCAGCAGGAATGGAAACACCATATATTTT

d_call: -
j_call: TRBJ1-3
v_call: TRBV3-1/TRBV3-2
clone_size: -
cdr3_aa: CASSQGYSGNTIYF
cdr3_nt: TGTGCCAGCAGCCAGGGGTACTCTGGAAACACCATATATTTT

d_call: -
j_call: TRBJ1-2
v_call: TRBV2
clone_size: -
cdr3_aa: CASSSEGFNYGYTF
cdr3_nt: TGTGCCAGCAGCTCTGAAGGATTTAACTATGGCTACACCTTC

d_call: TRBD2
j_call: TRBJ2-7
v_call: TRBV7-2
clone_size: -
cdr3_aa: CASRGTSGASSYEQYF
cdr3_nt: TGTGCCAGCAGGGGGACTAGCGGCGCAAGCTCCTACGAGCAGTACTTC

d_call: -
j_call: TRBJ1-1
v_call: TRBV19
clone_size: -
cdr3_aa: CASSKGTLNTEAFF
cdr3_nt: TGTGCCAGTAGTAAGGGGACCTTGAACACTGAAGCTTTCTTT

d_call: -
j_call: TRBJ1-4
v_call: TRBV5-6
clone_size: -
cdr3_aa: CASSWDPSIGATNEKLFF
cdr3_nt: TGTGCCAGCAGCTGGGACCCGTCTATAGGTGCCACTAATGAAAAACTGTTTTTT

d_call: -
j_call: TRBJ2-7
v_call: TRBV7-8
clone_size: -
cdr3_aa: CASSLALLRDSYEQYF
cdr3_nt: TGTGCCAGCAGCTTAGCGCTTTTGCGGGATAGTTACGAGCAGTACTTC

d_call: -
j_call: TRBJ1-1
v_call: TRBV4-3
clone_size: -
cdr3_aa: CASSQRGDTEAFF
cdr3_nt: TGCGCCAGCAGCCAACGGGGGGACACTGAAGCTTTCTTT

d_call: -
j_call: TRBJ2-7
v_call: TRBV3-1/TRBV3-2
clone_size: once
cdr3_aa: CASSQGGYEQYF
cdr3_nt: TGTGCCAGCAGCCAAGGGGGGTACGAGCAGTACTTC

d_call: -
j_call: TRBJ2-2
v_call: TRBV27
clone_size: -
cdr3_aa: CASIGTNTGELFF
cdr3_nt: TGTGCCAGCATCGGCACGAACACCGGGGAGCTGTTTTTT

d_call: -
j_call: TRBJ2-7
v_call: TRBV6-1
clone_size: -
cdr3_aa: CASSERSVGLGKQGQYF
cdr3_nt: TGTGCCAGCAGTGAAAGGAGCGTCGGGCTGGGGAAACAGGGGCAGTACTTC

d_call: TRBD1
j_call: TRBJ1-5
v_call: TRBV30
clone_size: -
cdr3_aa: CAWSLPGTGWDQPQHF
cdr3_nt: TGTGCCTGGAGTTTGCCCGGGACAGGATGGGATCAGCCCCAGCATTTT

d_call: TRBD2
j_call: TRBJ2-6
v_call: TRBV10-1
clone_size: -
cdr3_aa: CASSETHAPGLGSAGANVLTF
cdr3_nt: TGCGCCAGCAGTGAAACTCATGCCCCGGGACTAGGCTCTGCTGGGGCCAACGTCCTGACTTTC

d_call: -
j_call: TRBJ1-1
v_call: TRBV5-1
clone_size: -
cdr3_aa: CASSFGRGERTEAFF
cdr3_nt: TGCGCCAGCAGCTTCGGTCGGGGAGAGCGAACTGAAGCTTTCTTT

d_call: -
j_call: TRBJ2-7
v_call: TRBV7-9
clone_size: -
cdr3_aa: CASSPWGSSYEQYF
cdr3_nt: TGTGCCAGCAGCCCTTGGGGCTCCTCCTACGAGCAGTACTTC

d_call: -
j_call: TRBJ1-2
v_call: TRBV6-5
clone_size: -
cdr3_aa: CASSPLANYGYTF
cdr3_nt: TGTGCCAGCTCCCCCTTAGCAAACTATGGCTACACCTTC

d_call: -
j_call: TRBJ1-1
v_call: TRBV29-1
clone_size: -
cdr3_aa: CSVGSGNTEAFF
cdr3_nt: TGCAGCGTTGGATCTGGGAACACTGAAGCTTTCTTT

d_call: TRBD1
j_call: TRBJ1-1
v_call: TRBV27
clone_size: once
cdr3_aa: CASSLASTGDLEAFF
cdr3_nt: TGTGCCAGCAGTTTAGCGTCGACAGGGGACCTTGAAGCTTTCTTT

d_call: -
j_call: TRBJ1-4
v_call: TRBV30
clone_size: -
cdr3_aa: CAWSVGGQGEKLFF
cdr3_nt: TGTGCCTGGAGCGTCGGGGGGCAGGGGGAAAAACTGTTTTTT

d_call: TRBD2
j_call: TRBJ2-4
v_call: TRBV9
clone_size: -
cdr3_aa: CASSVDLAGGNIQYF
cdr3_nt: TGTGCCAGCAGCGTAGACCTAGCGGGGGGGAACATTCAGTACTTC

d_call: -
j_call: TRBJ1-2
v_call: TRBV25-1
clone_size: -
cdr3_aa: CASSETENYGYTF
cdr3_nt: TGTGCCAGCAGTGAAACAGAAAACTATGGCTACACCTTC

d_call: -
j_call: TRBJ1-1
v_call: TRBV5-1
clone_size: -
cdr3_aa: CASGVGLLNTEAFF
cdr3_nt: TGCGCCAGCGGCGTTGGACTCTTGAACACTGAAGCTTTCTTT

d_call: -
j_call: TRBJ1-1
v_call: TRBV10-3
clone_size: -
cdr3_aa: CAISDTVMNTEAFF
cdr3_nt: TGTGCCATCAGTGACACGGTTATGAACACTGAAGCTTTCTTT

d_call: -
j_call: TRBJ1-1
v_call: TRBV27
clone_size: -
cdr3_aa: CASPRRGSIMGTEAFF
cdr3_nt: TGTGCCAGCCCCCGGCGGGGGAGTATTATGGGGACTGAAGCTTTCTTT

d_call: -
j_call: TRBJ2-3
v_call: TRBV28
clone_size: -
cdr3_aa: CASTWVGGGPQYF
cdr3_nt: TGTGCCAGCACCTGGGTCGGAGGAGGTCCGCAGTATTTT

d_call: TRBD1
j_call: TRBJ1-2
v_call: TRBV10-3
clone_size: -
cdr3_aa: CAIRHYPAGQGSNNYGYTF
cdr3_nt: TGTGCCATCAGGCACTATCCGGCGGGACAGGGATCGAATAACTATGGCTACACCTTC

d_call: -
j_call: TRBJ2-7
v_call: TRBV30
clone_size: -
cdr3_aa: CAWSRSDEQYF
cdr3_nt: TGTGCCTGGAGTAGATCCGACGAGCAGTACTTC

d_call: TRBD1
j_call: TRBJ1-1
v_call: TRBV7-2
clone_size: -
cdr3_aa: CASSWGQGLAFF
cdr3_nt: TGTGCCAGCAGCTGGGGACAGGGTTTGGCTTTCTTT

d_call: TRBD1
j_call: TRBJ1-4
v_call: TRBV7-2
clone_size: -
cdr3_aa: CASSGGGQTYEKLFF
cdr3_nt: TGTGCCAGCAGCGGGGGGGGACAGACGTATGAAAAACTGTTTTTT

d_call: TRBD1
j_call: TRBJ1-6
v_call: TRBV19
clone_size: -
cdr3_aa: CATTDRANSPLHF
cdr3_nt: TGTGCCACTACGGACAGGGCTAATTCACCCCTCCACTTT

d_call: TRBD2
j_call: TRBJ2-4
v_call: TRBV29-1
clone_size: once
cdr3_aa: CSVGLAGGRAKNIQYF
cdr3_nt: TGCAGCGTGGGACTAGCGGGAGGGCGAGCCAAAAACATTCAGTACTTC